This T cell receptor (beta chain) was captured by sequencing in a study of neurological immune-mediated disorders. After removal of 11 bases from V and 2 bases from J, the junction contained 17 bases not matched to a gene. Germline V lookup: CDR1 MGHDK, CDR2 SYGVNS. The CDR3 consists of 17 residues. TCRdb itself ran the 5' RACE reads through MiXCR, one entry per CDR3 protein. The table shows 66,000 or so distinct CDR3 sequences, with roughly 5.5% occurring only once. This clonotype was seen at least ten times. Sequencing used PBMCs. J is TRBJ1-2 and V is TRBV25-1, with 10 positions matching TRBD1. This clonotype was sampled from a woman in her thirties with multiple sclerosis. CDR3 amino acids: CAFPSHRDRGRNYGYTF. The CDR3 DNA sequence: TGTGCCTTCCCCTCTCACCGGGACAGGGGAAGGAACTATGGCTACACCTTC.